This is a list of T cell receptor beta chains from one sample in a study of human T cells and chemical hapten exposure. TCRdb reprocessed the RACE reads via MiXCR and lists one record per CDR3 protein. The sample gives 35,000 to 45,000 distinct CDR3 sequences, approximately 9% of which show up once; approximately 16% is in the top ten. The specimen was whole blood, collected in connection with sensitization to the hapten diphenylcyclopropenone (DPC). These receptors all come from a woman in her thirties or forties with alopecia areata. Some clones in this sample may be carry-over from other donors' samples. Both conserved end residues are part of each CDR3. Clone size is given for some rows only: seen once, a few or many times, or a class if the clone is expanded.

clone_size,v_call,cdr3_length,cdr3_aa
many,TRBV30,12,CAWSVQAGELFF
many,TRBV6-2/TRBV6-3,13,CASSDRDYETQYF
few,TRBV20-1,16,CSARDPSGGDYNEQFF
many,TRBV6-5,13,CASSNTGTQPQHF
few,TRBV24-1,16,CATSDPTGPEGETQYF
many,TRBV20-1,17,CSARTGTSGGLSETQYF
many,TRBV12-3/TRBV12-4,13,CASSFKRNTEAFF
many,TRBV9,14,CASSVKGSGEKLFF
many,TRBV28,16,CASSISGGPSTDTQYF
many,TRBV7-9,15,CASSTPRGHPPRQYF
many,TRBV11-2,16,CASSPEVGTGGSPLHF
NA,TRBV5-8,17,CASSSGQVPRGNTEAFF
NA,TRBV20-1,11,CSARGQFEAFF
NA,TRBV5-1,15,CASSSERPGFETQYF
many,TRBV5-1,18,CASSPIGPSGGRGYEQFF
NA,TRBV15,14,CATSSDRRAYEQYF
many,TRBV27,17,CASSSPREGGARVTQYF
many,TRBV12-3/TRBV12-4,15,CASSPWTGEGQPQHF
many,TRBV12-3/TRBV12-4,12,CASSLSGFEQYF
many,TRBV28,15,CASSPPSGGPYEQFF
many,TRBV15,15,CATSREGSGANVLTF
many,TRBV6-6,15,CASSKPGQGMTEAFF
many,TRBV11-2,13,CASSPGQVYEQYF
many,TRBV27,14,CASSLSSRVEKLFF
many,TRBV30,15,CAWSHPPPGDQPQHF
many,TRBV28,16,CASRRPLGGKGQPQHF
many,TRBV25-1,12,CASRKGVTEAFF
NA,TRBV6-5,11,CASSRFGSYTF
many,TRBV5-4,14,CASSLPLGSREQYF
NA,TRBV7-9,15,CASSAGPANTGELFF
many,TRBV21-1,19,CASSKGKAETYSGANVLTF
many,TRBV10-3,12,CAISQNTGELFF
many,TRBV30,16,CAWSVRGFRVWGIAFF
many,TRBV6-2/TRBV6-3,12,CASSYRTNTQYF
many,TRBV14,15,CASSQARPSTDTQYF
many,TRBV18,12,CASGEGITEAFF
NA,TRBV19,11,CASSNNQPQHF
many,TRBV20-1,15,CSAGTSGGAWDTQYF
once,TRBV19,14,CASSLSDRNYGYTF
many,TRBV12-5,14,CASGLVPTLNEQFF
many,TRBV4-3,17,CASSQDMRRQANYGYTF
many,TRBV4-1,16,CASSPPGQGIPGGYTF